These T cell receptor beta chains were read from a single sample in a study of blood T cell repertoires in COVID-19. The repertoire was sequenced with immunoSEQ multiplex PCR; TCRdb's copy has only in-frame clones and lacks some. The sample has 90,000 or so clones; around 89% are singletons. The sequenced sample consisted of peripheral blood. These receptors were collected from a man aged 55 to 70 with acute or convalescent COVID-19. CDR3s leave out the opening cysteine and the closing phenylalanine or tryptophan. The listing skips clone size in some rows; elsewhere it reads once, few, many or a size class.

j_call clone_size v_call cdr3_aa
TRBJ1-5 . TRBV3-1/TRBV3-2 ASSQDSTGGQPQH
TRBJ2-5 . TRBV7-2 ASSRGGTQY
TRBJ1-6 . TRBV20-1 SASKGGPPLH
TRBJ2-7 . TRBV5-1 ASSLDYYEQY
TRBJ1-1 . TRBV6-5 ASSYPTGKNTEAF
TRBJ1-3 . TRBV10-3 AISERPSPDFSLLNTIY
TRBJ2-6 . TRBV10-2 ASRIEGANVLT
TRBJ1-5 . TRBV6-5 ASSYSRVSGYQPQH
TRBJ2-2 . TRBV2 ASLGTENTGELF
TRBJ2-2 . TRBV3-1/TRBV3-2 ASSQGTGPTGELF
TRBJ1-1 . TRBV5-6 ASSGRQGAGTEAF
TRBJ2-1 . TRBV7-8 ASKHSYNEQF
TRBJ2-7 . TRBV24-1 ATQGQGLYEQY
TRBJ1-2 . TRBV5-1 ASSWTGEKIYGYT
TRBJ2-7 few TRBV5-1 ASSSLDREAYEQY
TRBJ2-7 . TRBV27 ASRPPGLAGASYEQY
TRBJ2-2 . TRBV2 ASSELQWQGKKNTGELF
TRBJ1-2 . TRBV11-2 ASSLDGTGGPTDGYT
TRBJ1-2 . TRBV30 AFGTGFYGYT
TRBJ1-3 . TRBV9 ASSVGGTGLSGNTIY
TRBJ2-7 . TRBV4-1 ASSRGTDYEQY
TRBJ2-3 . TRBV6-2/TRBV6-3 ASSVGQGWTDTQY
TRBJ2-7 few TRBV5-1 ASRFGSGRIRVGYEQY
TRBJ2-1 . TRBV30 AWSLGEREFYNEQF
TRBJ2-7 once TRBV5-1 ASSTGLAGGPSIAYEQY
TRBJ1-2 . TRBV28 ASSLMAVAGYT
TRBJ2-7 . TRBV2 ASSESRGNYEQY
TRBJ1-6 . TRBV6-1 ASSEQDRGYYNSPLH
TRBJ1-4 . TRBV2 ASSPRDRGLVNEKLF
TRBJ1-1 . TRBV10-3 AISEFHLDDSEAF
TRBJ1-1 . TRBV30 AWSVWGQRDTEAF
TRBJ1-5 . TRBV28 ASRRGGNQPQH
TRBJ1-1 . TRBV4-1 ASSSLERANTEAF
TRBJ1-2 . TRBV9 ASSVAGYGYT
TRBJ2-3 . TRBV5-1 ASSLAGSTDTQY
TRBJ1-6 . TRBV11-2 ASSSRTGNSPLH
TRBJ2-1 . TRBV24-1 ATSDAASGRSEQF
TRBJ2-3 . TRBV4-1 ASSQGGYSADTQY
TRBJ1-1 . TRBV2 ASNRGMNTEAF
TRBJ2-7 . TRBV4-2 ASSQAGLAGPLYEQY
TRBJ2-1 . TRBV7-3 ASSPPGTSGSNEQF
TRBJ2-5 once TRBV10-1 ASSAGGETQY
TRBJ1-2 . TRBV30 AFSGNYGYT
TRBJ2-5 . TRBV3-1/TRBV3-2 ASSQNLGGAETQY
TRBJ2-1 . TRBV19 ASSRDSRYNEQF
TRBJ1-1 . TRBV7-2 ASSLFGDGGATEAF
TRBJ1-3 . TRBV28 ASSSTAGYSGNTIY
TRBJ2-7 . TRBV6-5 ASSLGQASSYEQY
TRBJ2-7 . TRBV9 ASSVSPRDEQY